This section outlines one T cell receptor beta chain sequence together with its context. Its target is unknown. Sequenced by immunoSEQ multiplex PCR; TCRdb stores in-frame clones only, minus some. This table holds 250,000 or so clones, 70% found once. This sample is drawn from a study of cytotoxic CD8 clonotypes in ibrutinib-treated CLL. Germline V gives CDR1 KGHSH, CDR2 LQKENI. Trimming removed 6 bases from V and 1 base from J, with 10 bases in between. This CDR3 has 13 residues. The study, taken as a whole, reports: While tracking circulating CD8+ T-cell counts, baseline clonality exceeded that of age-matched healthy donors. Treatment left the uncommon public clonotypes either contracted or stable in frequency.

V and J are TRBV18 and TRBJ2-7; D unclear. The source was PBMCs, collected after 24 months of ibrutinib treatment. This receptor was taken from a human donor with chronic lymphocytic leukemia. For the CDR3, the DNA is TGTGCCAGCTCGTCAGAACCTTCCTACGAGCAGTACTTC. It yields the protein CASSSEPSYEQYF.